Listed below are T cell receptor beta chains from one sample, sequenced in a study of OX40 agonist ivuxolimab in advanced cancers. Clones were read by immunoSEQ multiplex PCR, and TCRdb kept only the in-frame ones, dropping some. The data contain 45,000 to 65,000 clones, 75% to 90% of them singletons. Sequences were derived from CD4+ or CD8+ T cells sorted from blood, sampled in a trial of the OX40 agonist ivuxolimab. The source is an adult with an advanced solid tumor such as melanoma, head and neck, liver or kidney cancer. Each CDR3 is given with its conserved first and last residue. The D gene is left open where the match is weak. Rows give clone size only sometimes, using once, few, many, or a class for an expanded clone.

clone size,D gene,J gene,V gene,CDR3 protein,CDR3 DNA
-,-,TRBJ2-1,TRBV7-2,CASSREGAGGEQFF,TGTGCCAGCAGCCGGGAGGGGGCGGGTGGTGAGCAGTTCTTC
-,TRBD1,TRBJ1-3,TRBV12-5,CASGLFQGATGNTIYF,TGTGCTAGTGGTTTGTTTCAGGGGGCAACTGGAAACACCATATATTTT
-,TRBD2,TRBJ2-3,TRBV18,CASSTGLAGRDTQYF,TGTGCCAGCTCCACAGGGCTAGCGGGAAGAGATACGCAGTATTTT
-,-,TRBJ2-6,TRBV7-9,CASSFGAGANVLTF,TGTGCCAGCAGCTTTGGGGCCGGGGCCAACGTCCTGACTTTC
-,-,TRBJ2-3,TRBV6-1,CASSELSVGGRADTQYF,TGTGCCAGCAGTGAACTGAGCGTAGGGGGGCGCGCAGATACGCAGTATTTT
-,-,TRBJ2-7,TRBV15,CATSMGGPLEQYF,TGTGCCACCAGCATGGGGGGGCCCCTCGAGCAGTACTTC
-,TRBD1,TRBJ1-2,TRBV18,CASSPDRGADGYTF,TGTGCCAGCTCACCGGACAGGGGTGCTGATGGCTACACCTTC
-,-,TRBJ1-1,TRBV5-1,CASSLDMGERTEAFF,TGCGCCAGCAGCTTGGATATGGGGGAGCGGACTGAAGCTTTCTTT
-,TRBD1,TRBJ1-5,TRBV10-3,CAISGSGQGGGPQHF,TGTGCCATCAGTGGCTCGGGACAGGGTGGTGGGCCCCAGCATTTT
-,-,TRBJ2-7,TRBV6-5,CASLDRSGYEQYF,TGTGCCAGCCTTGACAGGTCCGGCTACGAGCAGTACTTC
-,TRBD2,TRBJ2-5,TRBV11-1,CASRQTSGGQETQYF,TGTGCCAGCAGACAGACTAGCGGGGGACAAGAAACCCAGTACTTC
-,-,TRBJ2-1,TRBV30,CAWSVRDEQFF,TGTGCCTGGAGTGTAAGGGACGAGCAGTTCTTC
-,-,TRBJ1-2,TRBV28,CASRPTVGYGYTF,TGTGCCAGCAGACCGACAGTGGGCTATGGCTACACCTTC
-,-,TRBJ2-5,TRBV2,CASSEDTGGETQYF,TGTGCCAGCAGTGAAGACACAGGCGGAGAGACCCAGTACTTC
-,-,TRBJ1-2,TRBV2,CASSTGFDGYTF,TGTGCCAGCAGTACAGGGTTTGATGGCTACACCTTC
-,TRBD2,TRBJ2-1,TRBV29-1,CSVPSGSVYNEQFF,TGCAGCGTTCCTAGCGGGAGCGTCTACAATGAGCAGTTCTTC
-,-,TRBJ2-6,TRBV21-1,CASSPEPSGANVLTF,TGTGCCAGCAGCCCTGAACCCTCCGGGGCCAACGTCCTGACTTTC
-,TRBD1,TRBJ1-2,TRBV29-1,CSVERQGFYGYTF,TGCAGCGTCGAAAGACAGGGCTTCTATGGCTACACCTTC
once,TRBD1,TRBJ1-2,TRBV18,CASSPGQALNYGYTF,TGTGCCAGCTCACCGGGACAGGCCCTTAACTATGGCTACACCTTC
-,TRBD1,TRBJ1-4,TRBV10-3,CAISEQQGGANEKLFF,TGTGCCATCAGTGAGCAACAAGGGGGCGCGAATGAAAAACTGTTTTTT
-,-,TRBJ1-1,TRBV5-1,CASSLPGKNTEAFF,TGCGCCAGCAGCTTGCCAGGGAAGAACACTGAAGCTTTCTTT
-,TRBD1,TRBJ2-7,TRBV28,CASSKDRGGYEQYF,TGTGCCAGCAGCAAGGACAGGGGCGGCTACGAGCAGTACTTC
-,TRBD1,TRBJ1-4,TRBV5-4,CASSAGTGGTNEKLFF,TGTGCCAGCAGCGCCGGGACAGGGGGCACTAATGAAAAACTGTTTTTT
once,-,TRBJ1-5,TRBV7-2,CASTPGGPSNQPQHF,TGTGCCAGCACCCCGGGAGGGCCTAGCAATCAGCCCCAGCATTTT
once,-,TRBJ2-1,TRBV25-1,CASRVGAGYNEQFF,TGTGCCAGCAGGGTGGGCGCGGGCTACAATGAGCAGTTCTTC
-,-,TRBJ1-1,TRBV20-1,CSAERDTEAFF,TGCAGTGCTGAGCGGGACACTGAAGCTTTCTTT
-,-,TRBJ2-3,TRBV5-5,CASSLEQVDTQYF,TGTGCCAGCAGCTTGGAGCAGGTAGATACGCAGTATTTT
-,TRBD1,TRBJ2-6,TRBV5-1,CASSSTGGSGANVLTF,TGCGCCAGCAGCTCTACAGGGGGCTCTGGGGCCAACGTCCTGACTTTC
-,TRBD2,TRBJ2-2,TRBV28,CASSLRTSGSTGELFF,TGTGCCAGCAGCCTACGGACTAGCGGGAGCACCGGGGAGCTGTTTTTT
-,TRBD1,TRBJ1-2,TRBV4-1,CASSREQGVFQDGYTF,TGCGCCAGCAGCCGGGAACAGGGGGTGTTTCAGGATGGCTACACCTTC
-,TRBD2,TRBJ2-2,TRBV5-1,CASSLVLAGTNTGELFF,TGCGCCAGCAGCTTGGTATTAGCGGGGACCAACACCGGGGAGCTGTTTTTT
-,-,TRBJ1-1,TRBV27,CASSLKRGVHTEAFF,TGTGCCAGCAGTTTAAAACGGGGGGTTCACACTGAAGCTTTCTTT
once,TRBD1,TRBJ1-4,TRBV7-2,CASSSGTGTEKLFF,TGTGCCAGCAGCTCCGGGACAGGGACTGAAAAACTGTTTTTT
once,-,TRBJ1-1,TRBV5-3,CASSGEWVLNTEAFF,TGTGCCAGCAGCGGCGAATGGGTCTTAAACACTGAAGCTTTCTTT
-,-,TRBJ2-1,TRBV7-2,CATTQALSSYNEQFF,TGTGCCACCACGCAGGCCCTCAGCTCCTACAATGAGCAGTTCTTC
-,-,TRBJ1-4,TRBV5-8,CASSFMRKKGKGNEKLFF,TGTGCCAGCAGCTTTATGCGTAAGAAAGGGAAGGGCAATGAAAAACTGTTTTTT
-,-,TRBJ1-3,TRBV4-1,CASSQDVGRRNTIYF,TGCGCCAGCAGCCAAGATGTGGGGAGAAGAAACACCATATATTTT
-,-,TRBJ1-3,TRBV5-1,CASSLAGRSSSGNTIYF,TGCGCCAGCAGCTTGGCCGGCCGTTCGAGCTCTGGAAACACCATATATTTT
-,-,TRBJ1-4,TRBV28,CASMIRRRNEKLFF,TGTGCCAGCATGATTAGGCGCCGCAATGAAAAACTGTTTTTT
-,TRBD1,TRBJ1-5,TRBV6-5,CASRNRGQVNQPQHF,TGTGCCAGCAGGAACAGGGGGCAGGTCAATCAGCCCCAGCATTTT
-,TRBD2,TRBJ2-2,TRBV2,CASSALQGGAGELFF,TGTGCCAGCAGCGCTCTTCAGGGAGGGGCCGGGGAGCTGTTTTTT
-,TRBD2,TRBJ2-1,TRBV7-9,CASSLWGGEQFF,TGTGCCAGCTCCCTTTGGGGGGGAGAGCAGTTCTTC
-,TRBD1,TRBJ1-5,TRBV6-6,CASSKQGTSNQPQHF,TGTGCCAGCAGTAAACAGGGGACTAGCAATCAGCCCCAGCATTTT
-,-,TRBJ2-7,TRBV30,CAWGLGVLEQYF,TGTGCCTGGGGTCTGGGGGTTTTGGAGCAGTACTTC
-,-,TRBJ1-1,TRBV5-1,CASSLVDGGTEAFF,TGCGCCAGCAGCTTGGTGGACGGAGGGACTGAAGCTTTCTTT
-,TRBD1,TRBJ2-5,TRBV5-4,CATHQGDRRETQYF,TGTGCCACTCACCAGGGGGACAGAAGGGAGACCCAGTACTTC
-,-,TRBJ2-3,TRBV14,CASSQEFVAWEVTDTQYF,TGTGCCAGCAGCCAAGAGTTTGTAGCGTGGGAGGTGACAGATACGCAGTATTTT
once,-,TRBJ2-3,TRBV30,CAYEVRDHSTDTQYF,TGTGCCTACGAGGTCCGGGACCATTCCACAGATACGCAGTATTTT
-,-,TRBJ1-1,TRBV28,CASSQGYTEAFF,TGTGCCAGCAGCCAGGGTTACACTGAAGCTTTCTTT
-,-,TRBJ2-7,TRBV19,CASREQGPPYEQYF,TGTGCCAGTAGAGAACAGGGTCCCCCCTACGAGCAGTACTTC
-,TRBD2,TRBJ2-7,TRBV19,CASGNSGKSVEQYF,TGTGCCAGTGGGAATAGCGGGAAATCTGTCGAGCAGTACTTC
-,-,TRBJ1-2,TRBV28,CASTTPGDPYGYTF,TGTGCCAGCACCACCCCCGGGGACCCCTATGGCTACACCTTC
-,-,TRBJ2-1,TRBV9,CASSVRDRSYNEQFF,TGTGCCAGCAGCGTCCGGGATCGCTCCTACAATGAGCAGTTCTTC
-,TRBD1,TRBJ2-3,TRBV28,CASSRQGAVTDTQYF,TGTGCCAGCAGTCGGCAGGGGGCGGTGACAGATACGCAGTATTTT
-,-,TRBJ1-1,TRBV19,CASSLHLNTEAFF,TGTGCCAGTAGTCTGCACCTAAACACTGAAGCTTTCTTT